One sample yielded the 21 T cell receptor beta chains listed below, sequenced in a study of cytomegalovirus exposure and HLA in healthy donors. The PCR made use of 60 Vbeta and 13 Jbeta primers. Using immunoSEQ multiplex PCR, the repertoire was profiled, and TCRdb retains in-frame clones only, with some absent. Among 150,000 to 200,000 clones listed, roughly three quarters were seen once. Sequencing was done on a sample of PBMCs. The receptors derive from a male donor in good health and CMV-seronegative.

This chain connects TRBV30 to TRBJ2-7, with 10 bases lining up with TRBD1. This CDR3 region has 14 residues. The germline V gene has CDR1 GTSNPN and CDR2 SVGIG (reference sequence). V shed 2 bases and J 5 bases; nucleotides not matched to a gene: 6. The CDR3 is CAWSLHGQGDEQYF. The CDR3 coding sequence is TGTGCCTGGAGTCTCCATGGACAGGGGGACGAGCAGTACTTC.

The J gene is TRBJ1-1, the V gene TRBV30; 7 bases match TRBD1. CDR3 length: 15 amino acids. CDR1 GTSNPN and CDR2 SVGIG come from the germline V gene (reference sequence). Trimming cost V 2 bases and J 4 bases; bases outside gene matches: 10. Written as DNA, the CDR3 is TGTGCCTGGAGTCGGGGTGGGCAGGGGGTCACTGAAGCTTTCTTT. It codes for CAWSRGGQGVTEAFF.

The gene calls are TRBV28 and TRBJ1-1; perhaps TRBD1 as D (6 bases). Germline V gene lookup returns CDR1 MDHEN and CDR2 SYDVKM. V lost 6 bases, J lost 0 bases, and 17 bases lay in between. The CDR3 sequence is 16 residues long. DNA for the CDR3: TGTGCCAGCAGCTCCGCCAGAGGGACAATGAACACTGAAGCTTTCTTT. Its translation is CASSSARGTMNTEAFF.

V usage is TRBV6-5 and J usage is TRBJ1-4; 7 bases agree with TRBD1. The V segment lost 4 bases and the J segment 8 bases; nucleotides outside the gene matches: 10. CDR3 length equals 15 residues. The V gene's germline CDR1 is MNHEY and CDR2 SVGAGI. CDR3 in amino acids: CASSSPDGGQEKLFF. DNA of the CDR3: TGTGCCAGCAGTTCTCCTGACGGGGGACAGGAAAAACTGTTTTTT.

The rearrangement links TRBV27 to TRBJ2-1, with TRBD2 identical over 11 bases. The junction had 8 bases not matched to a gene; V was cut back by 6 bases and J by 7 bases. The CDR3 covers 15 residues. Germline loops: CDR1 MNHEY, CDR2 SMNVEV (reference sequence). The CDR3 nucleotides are TGTGCCAGCAGCAGTACTAGCGGGAGACGGAATGAGCAGTTCTTC. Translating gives CASSSTSGRRNEQFF.

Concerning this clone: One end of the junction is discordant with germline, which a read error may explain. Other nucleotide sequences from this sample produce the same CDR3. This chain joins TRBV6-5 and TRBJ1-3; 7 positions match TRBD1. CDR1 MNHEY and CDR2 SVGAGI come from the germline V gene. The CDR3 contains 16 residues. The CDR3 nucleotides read TGTGCCAGCAGTTACACCGGGACAGAAGGAGGAAACACTATATATTTT. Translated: CASSYTGTEGGNTIYF.

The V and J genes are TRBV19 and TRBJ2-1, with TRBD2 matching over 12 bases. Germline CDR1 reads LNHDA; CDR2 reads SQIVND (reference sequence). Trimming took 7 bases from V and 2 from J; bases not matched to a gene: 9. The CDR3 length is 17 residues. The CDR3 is CASMSLTSGSPYNEQFF. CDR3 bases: TGTGCCAGTATGTCCCTGACTAGCGGGAGCCCCTACAATGAGCAGTTCTTC.

CDR3 loop: CATSRDPGLGQGKSYEQYF. CDR3 nucleotides: TGTGCCACCAGCAGAGATCCTGGCCTCGGACAGGGGAAATCCTACGAGCAGTACTTC. The rearrangement links TRBV15 to TRBJ2-7; 9 bases map to TRBD1. V shed 0 bases, J shed 1 base, and the junction held 13 bases outside the gene matches. Per the germline V gene, CDR1 is LNHNV and CDR2 is YYDKDF (reference sequence). The CDR3 is made up of 19 amino acids.

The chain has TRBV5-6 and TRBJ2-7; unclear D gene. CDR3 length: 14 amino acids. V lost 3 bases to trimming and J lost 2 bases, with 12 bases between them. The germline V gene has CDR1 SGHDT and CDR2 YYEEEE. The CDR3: CASSSDFTPYEQYF. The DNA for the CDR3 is TGTGCCAGCAGCTCTGACTTTACCCCCTACGAGCAGTACTTC.

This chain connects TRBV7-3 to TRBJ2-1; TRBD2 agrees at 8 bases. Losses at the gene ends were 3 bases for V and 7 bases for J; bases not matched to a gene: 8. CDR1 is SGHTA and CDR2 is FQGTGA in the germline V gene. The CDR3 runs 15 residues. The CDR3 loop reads CASSLGSGSGNEQFF. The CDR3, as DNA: TGTGCCAGCAGCTTGGGGAGCGGGAGTGGTAATGAGCAGTTCTTC.

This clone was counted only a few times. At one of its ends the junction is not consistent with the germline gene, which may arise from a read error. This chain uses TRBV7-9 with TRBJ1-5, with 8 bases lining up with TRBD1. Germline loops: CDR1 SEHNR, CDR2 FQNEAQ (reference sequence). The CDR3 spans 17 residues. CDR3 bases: TGTTCCAGCAGCTTAGCTCCGACAGGGGCCTTCAATCAGCCCCAGCATTTT. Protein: CSSSLAPTGAFNQPQHF.

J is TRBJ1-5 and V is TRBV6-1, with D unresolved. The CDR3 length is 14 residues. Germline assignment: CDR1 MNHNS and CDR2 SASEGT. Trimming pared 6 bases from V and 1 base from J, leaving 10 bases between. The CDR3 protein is CASSQTRSNQPQHF. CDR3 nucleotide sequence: TGTGCCAGCAGCCAGACGAGGAGCAATCAGCCCCAGCATTTT.

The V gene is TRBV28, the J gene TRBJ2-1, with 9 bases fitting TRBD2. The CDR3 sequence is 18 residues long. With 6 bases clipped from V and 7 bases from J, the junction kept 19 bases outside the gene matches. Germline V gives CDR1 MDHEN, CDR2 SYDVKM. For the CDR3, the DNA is TGTGCCAGCAGGCACTTCCCTTTTAGCGGGAGTCCGGGGAATGAGCAGTTCTTC. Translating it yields CASRHFPFSGSPGNEQFF.

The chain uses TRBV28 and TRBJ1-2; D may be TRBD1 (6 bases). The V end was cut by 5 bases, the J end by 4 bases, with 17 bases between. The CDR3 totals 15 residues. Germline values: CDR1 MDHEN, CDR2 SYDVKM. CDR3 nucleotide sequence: TGTGCCAGCAGTGCCATACAGGGAATGGCCTATGGCTACACCTTC. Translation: CASSAIQGMAYGYTF.

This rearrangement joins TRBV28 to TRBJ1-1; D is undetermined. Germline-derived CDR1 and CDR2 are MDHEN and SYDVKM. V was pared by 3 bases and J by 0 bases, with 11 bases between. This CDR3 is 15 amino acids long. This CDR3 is CASSLGGLMNTEAFF. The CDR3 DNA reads TGTGCCAGCAGTTTGGGAGGGTTGATGAACACTGAAGCTTTCTTT.

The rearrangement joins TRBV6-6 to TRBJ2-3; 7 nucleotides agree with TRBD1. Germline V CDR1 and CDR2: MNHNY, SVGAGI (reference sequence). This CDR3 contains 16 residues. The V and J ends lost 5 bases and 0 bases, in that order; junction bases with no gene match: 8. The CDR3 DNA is TGTGCCAGCAGTGTCAGGGGGTCTGAGAGCACAGATACGCAGTATTTT. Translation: CASSVRGSESTDTQYF.

The CDR3 loop reads CASSPHQGAANTEAFF. CDR3 in DNA: TGTGCCAGCAGTCCACACCAGGGGGCAGCGAACACTGAAGCTTTCTTT. The V and J genes are TRBV28 and TRBJ1-1, with TRBD1 matching 8 bases. The V segment lost 5 bases and the J segment 1 base; nucleotides outside the gene matches: 9. There are 16 residues in the CDR3. Germline loops: CDR1 MDHEN, CDR2 SYDVKM.

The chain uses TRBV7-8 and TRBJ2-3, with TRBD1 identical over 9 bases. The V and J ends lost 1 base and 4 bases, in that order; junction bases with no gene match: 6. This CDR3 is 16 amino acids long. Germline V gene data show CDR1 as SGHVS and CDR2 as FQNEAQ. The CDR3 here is CASSLVYRGRADTQYF. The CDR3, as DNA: TGTGCCAGCAGCTTAGTGTACAGGGGGCGGGCAGATACGCAGTATTTT.

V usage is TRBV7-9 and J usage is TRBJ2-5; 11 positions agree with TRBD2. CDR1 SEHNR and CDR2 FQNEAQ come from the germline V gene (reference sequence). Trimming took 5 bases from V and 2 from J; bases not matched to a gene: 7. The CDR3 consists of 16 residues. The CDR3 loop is CASSPRLAGGQETQYF. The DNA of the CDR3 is TGTGCCAGCAGCCCTCGGTTAGCGGGGGGGCAAGAGACCCAGTACTTC.

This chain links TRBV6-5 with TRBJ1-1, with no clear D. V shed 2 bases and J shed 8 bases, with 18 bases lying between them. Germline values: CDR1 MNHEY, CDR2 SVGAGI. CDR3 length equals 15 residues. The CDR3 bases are TGTGCCAGCAGTTACGAGTATCAGGCCATGACGGAAGCTTTCTTT. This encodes CASSYEYQAMTEAFF.

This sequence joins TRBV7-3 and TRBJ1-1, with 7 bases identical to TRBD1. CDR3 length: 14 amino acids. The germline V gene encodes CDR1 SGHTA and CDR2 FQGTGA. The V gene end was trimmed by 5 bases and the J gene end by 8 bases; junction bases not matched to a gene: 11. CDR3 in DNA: TGTGCCAGCAGCGCACAGGGGCAAGCAGCCGAAGCTTTCTTT. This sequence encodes CASSAQGQAAEAFF. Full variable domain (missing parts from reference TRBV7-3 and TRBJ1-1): GAGVSQTPSNKVTEKGKYVELRCDPISGHTALYWYRQSLGQGPEFLIYFQGTGAADDSGLPNDRFFAVRPEGSVSTLKIQRTERGDSAVYLCASSAQGQAAEAFFGQGTRLTVV.